A single sample is the source of the 18 T cell receptor beta chains below, sequenced in a study of OX40 agonist ivuxolimab in advanced cancers. Method: immunoSEQ multiplex PCR; TCRdb's copy keeps in-frame clones and lacks some. The sample has approximately 77,000 clones; roughly 91% are singletons. The starting material was CD4+ or CD8+ T cells sorted from blood, obtained in a trial of the OX40 agonist ivuxolimab. The receptors here all came from an adult with an advanced solid tumor such as melanoma, head and neck, liver or kidney cancer.

The chain couples TRBV10-2 to TRBJ1-1; weak D call: TRBD1 (6 bases). This CDR3 is 12 amino acids long. The germline V gene encodes CDR1 WSHSY and CDR2 SAAADI. V shed 3 bases and J shed 8 bases, with 10 bases lying between them. CDR3 amino acids: CASSDHTGEAFF. Here the CDR3 DNA reads TGCGCCAGCAGTGACCATACAGGGGAAGCTTTCTTT.

As to this clone: Other DNA sequences in this specimen translate into the identical CDR3. The chain employs TRBV5-1 and TRBJ1-3; no clear D gene. CDR3 length equals 15 residues. Trimming pared 0 bases from V and 2 bases from J, leaving 9 bases between. From germline, CDR1 is SGHRS and CDR2 YFSETQ. CDR3 bases: TGCGCCAGCAGCTTGGAACCGGGAACTGGAAACACCATATATTTT. This translates into CASSLEPGTGNTIYF.

This chain links TRBV4-2 with TRBJ2-7; possibly TRBD2 for D (6 bases). Germline CDR1 reads LGHNA; CDR2 reads YNFKEQ. This CDR3 is built from 16 residues. V was pared by 5 bases and J by 2 bases, with 19 bases between. The CDR3 region is CASSLGYSGVPYEQYF. Here the CDR3 DNA reads TGTGCCAGCAGCTTGGGGTATAGCGGAGTTCCCTACGAGCAGTACTTC.

V is TRBV5-5 and J is TRBJ1-4, with D unresolved. The ends were cut back, 0 bases at V and 7 bases at J, with 13 bases in the middle. The CDR3 is 15 amino acids. Germline CDR1 is SGHKS and CDR2 is YYEKEE (reference sequence). As DNA, the CDR3 is TGTGCCAGCAGCTTGGGGACCGATCGAGGTGAAAAACTGTTTTTT. Protein product: CASSLGTDRGEKLFF. Using reference TRBV5-5 and TRBJ1-4 for the parts outside the CDR3, the full variable domain is DAGVTQSPTHLIKTRGQQVTLRCSPISGHKSVSWYQQVLGQGPQFIFQYYEKEERGRGNFPDRFSARQFPNYSSELNVNALLLGDSALYLCASSLGTDRGEKLFFGSGTQLSVL.

The sample holds one count of this clone. This chain joins TRBV12-5 and TRBJ1-2; D not certain. Germline V lookup: CDR1 LGHNT, CDR2 FRNRAP. The CDR3 extends over 14 amino acids. The ends were cut back, 1 base at V and 1 base at J, with 7 bases in the middle. CDR3 sequence (DNA): TGTGCTAGTGGTTTGGGTGCCCTTAACTATGGCTACACCTTC. Translated, it gives CASGLGALNYGYTF.

The chain uses TRBV5-1 and TRBJ1-1; 7 nucleotides align to TRBD1. The V gene's germline CDR1 is SGHRS and CDR2 YFSETQ. The CDR3 consists of 14 residues. With 4 bases clipped from V and 1 base from J, the junction kept 4 bases outside the gene matches. CDR3 DNA: TGCGCCAGCAGCCCAGACAGGGCGAACACTGAAGCTTTCTTT. This codes for CASSPDRANTEAFF.

This chain connects TRBV7-9 to TRBJ1-2; possible D gene TRBD1, 5 bases. Germline CDR1 SEHNR, CDR2 FQNEAQ (reference sequence). The CDR3 is 13 amino acids. Trimming left V 7 bases short and J 7 bases short, with 16 bases between. CDR3 residues: CASNSFTGGGYTF. CDR3 nucleotides: TGTGCCAGCAACTCCTTTACGGGGGGTGGCTACACCTTC.

The chain employs TRBV30 and TRBJ1-1; 10 bases are shared with TRBD1. The germline V gene has CDR1 GTSNPN and CDR2 SVGIG (reference sequence). The CDR3 spans 15 residues. The ends lost 0 bases at V and 4 bases at J; junction bases unmatched: 5. The CDR3 protein is CAWSVLGTGATEAFF. DNA for the CDR3: TGTGCCTGGAGTGTACTAGGGACAGGGGCCACTGAAGCTTTCTTT.

The chain couples TRBV5-1 to TRBJ2-7; TRBD2 aligns across 9 bases. Germline CDR1 reads SGHRS; CDR2 reads YFSETQ. The trim removed 4 bases at V and 0 bases at J, leaving 11 bases unmatched. The CDR3 sequence is 17 residues long. The CDR3 loop reads CASSPDALAGSSYEQYF. The CDR3 DNA reads TGCGCCAGCAGCCCCGACGCTCTAGCGGGATCCTCCTACGAGCAGTACTTC.

This clone was observed a few times. The rearrangement links TRBV4-2 to TRBJ1-5; a weak D match, TRBD1 (6 bases). V lost 2 bases, J lost 5 bases, and 10 bases lay in between. Per germline, CDR1 LGHNA and CDR2 YNFKEQ. CDR3 length: 14 amino acids. The CDR3 is CASSQLGAHQPQHF. CDR3 sequence (DNA): TGTGCCAGCAGCCAACTGGGGGCCCATCAGCCCCAGCATTTT.

The chain recombines TRBV7-2 with TRBJ2-6; D gene uncertain. CDR3 length: 15 residues. The germline V gene encodes CDR1 SGHTA and CDR2 FQGNSA. V was cut by 2 bases and J by 1 base, with 6 bases left in between. CDR3 region: CASSLRSSGANVLTF. CDR3 in DNA: TGTGCCAGCAGCTTACGATCGTCTGGGGCCAACGTCCTGACTTTC.

CDR3 sequence: CASSEELVVGELFF. CDR3 coding DNA: TGTGCCAGCAGTGAGGAGCTAGTGGTCGGGGAGCTGTTTTTT. The chain has TRBV6-4 and TRBJ2-2, with D hard to call. CDR1 MRHNA and CDR2 SNTAGT come from the germline V gene. This CDR3 has 14 amino acids. V lost 3 bases and J 7 bases, leaving 12 bases between the germline ends.

The chain has TRBV7-2 and TRBJ2-2; 9 bases fit TRBD1. The CDR3 spans 17 residues. From germline, CDR1 is SGHTA and CDR2 FQGNSA. Trimming cost V 5 bases and J 3 bases; bases outside gene matches: 10. CDR3 DNA sequence: TGTGCCAGCAGCCCCCGCGGGACAGGGCGACACACCGGGGAGCTGTTTTTT. This gives the protein CASSPRGTGRHTGELFF.

The V and J genes are TRBV25-1 and TRBJ2-7, with D perhaps being TRBD1 or TRBD2 (5 bases each). Trimming cost V 3 bases and J 7 bases, with 19 bases left between them. This CDR3 is 15 amino acids long. Germline values: CDR1 MGHDK, CDR2 SYGVNS. The CDR3 loop reads CASSEPGTFLGEQYF. DNA of the CDR3: TGTGCCAGCAGTGAGCCCGGGACCTTTCTGGGTGAGCAGTACTTC.

This clone occurred once. The CDR3 reads CASSVLAGGGDEQFF. In nucleotides, the CDR3 is TGTGCCAGCAGCGTTCTAGCGGGAGGGGGCGATGAGCAGTTCTTC. The chain employs TRBV9 and TRBJ2-1; 12 positions match TRBD2. The CDR3 is made up of 15 amino acids. With V trimmed by 2 bases and J by 8 bases, 5 bases remained unmatched. Germline lookup yields CDR1 SGDLS and CDR2 YYNGEE.

CDR3 in DNA: TGTGCCAGCAAACGGGAACCACAGTCAGATACGCAGTATTTT. As protein: CASKREPQSDTQYF. The rearrangement uses TRBV2 and TRBJ2-3; maybe TRBD2 (5 bases). Per the germline V gene, CDR1 is SNHLY and CDR2 is FYNNEI. CDR3 length: 14 amino acids. Between the trimmed V and J ends, which lost 7 bases and 4 bases, there was a span of 15 bases.

The chain has TRBV7-2 and TRBJ2-7; 10 bases are a match to TRBD1. Germline CDR1 and CDR2: SGHTA and FQGNSA. V was pared by 3 bases and J by 6 bases, with 8 bases of the junction left unmatched. This CDR3 contains 15 residues. CDR3 sequence reads: CASSFWDRGWGEQYF. The CDR3 DNA reads TGTGCCAGCAGCTTTTGGGACAGGGGATGGGGCGAGCAGTACTTC.

As regards this clone: The junction and the germline gene differ at one end; a read error may be behind it. The chain is built from TRBV7-2 and TRBJ1-2; no clear D. Looked up from germline, CDR1 is SGHTA and CDR2 is FQGNSA. CDR3 length: 15 amino acids. Here the CDR3 reads CASSLVGVANYDYTF. The CDR3 coding sequence is TGTGCCAGCAGCTTAGTGGGAGTGGCTAACTATGACTACACCTTC.